This passage covers 13 T cell receptor beta chains from one sample sequenced in a study of T cell repertoires in cytomegalovirus infection. MiXCR was run by TCRdb on the reads, yielding one entry per CDR3 protein. This sample carries roughly 180,000 distinct CDR3 sequences, 20% to 25% of them seen once, and the ten largest clones take under 30%. These receptors lack a known antigen. Specimen: CD8+ T cells from cultured PBMCs, collected from culture after CMV antigen stimulation. The receptor source for this set is a human donor in good health (CMV status not recorded). Some clones in this sample may be carry-over from other donors' samples.

The CDR3 nucleotides read TGTGCCAGCAGCCTCACAAGAGCCTACGAGCAGTACTTC. This encodes CASSLTRAYEQYF. V and J are TRBV6-5 and TRBJ2-7; no firm D call. Germline V gene data show CDR1 as MNHEY and CDR2 as SVGAGI. The CDR3 sequence is 13 residues long. V lost 6 bases to trimming and J lost 2 bases, with 11 bases between them.

This chain links TRBV12-3 or TRBV12-4 with TRBJ1-2; possible D gene TRBD1, 5 bases. The CDR3 runs 14 residues. Trimming cost V 2 bases and J 5 bases, with 12 bases left between them. CDR3 loop: CASSLTAGSYGYTF. The DNA for the CDR3 is TGTGCCAGCAGTTTAACGGCAGGGAGTTATGGCTACACCTTC.

This clonotype was found a few times. V and J are TRBV4-3 and TRBJ2-7, with TRBD1 matching over 7 bases. The length of the CDR3 is 15 residues. V was pared by 1 base and J by 4 bases, with 7 bases of the junction left unmatched. CDR1 is LGHNA and CDR2 is YSLEER in the germline V gene. The CDR3 region is CASSQAQDRQYEQYF. As DNA, the CDR3 is TGCGCCAGCAGCCAAGCTCAGGACAGGCAATACGAGCAGTACTTC.

This clonotype appeared a few times. J is TRBJ2-7 and V is TRBV7-2; D unresolved. Per the germline V gene, CDR1 is SGHTA and CDR2 is FQGNSA. This CDR3 region has 13 residues. The ends were cut back, 1 base at V and 4 bases at J, with 8 bases in the middle. CDR3 region: CASSLGARYEQYF. The DNA of the CDR3 is TGTGCCAGCAGCTTAGGGGCCCGGTACGAGCAGTACTTC.

This clonotype was detected a few times. The chain combines TRBV4-1 with TRBJ2-2; D unresolved. Germline CDR1 reads MGHRA; CDR2 reads YSYEKL. The V gene lost 0 bases and the J gene lost 7 bases, with 12 bases spanning the gap. This CDR3 region has 15 residues. The CDR3 DNA is TGCGCCAGCAGCCAAGATTGGCGGCAGTTCGGGGAGCTGTTTTTT. Translated, it gives CASSQDWRQFGELFF.

This chain joins TRBV9 and TRBJ2-1; 12 nucleotides agree with TRBD2. Trimming cost V 2 bases and J 10 bases; bases outside gene matches: 10. Germline V CDR1 and CDR2: SGDLS, YYNGEE. The CDR3 is 16 residues long. The CDR3 region is CASSVPGTSGFGEQFF. The DNA of the CDR3 is TGTGCCAGCAGCGTTCCCGGGACTAGCGGGTTCGGGGAGCAGTTCTTC.

The V gene is TRBV7-9, the J gene TRBJ2-2; tentative D call: TRBD2 (6 bases). V was pared by 8 bases and J by 4 bases, with 14 bases between. This CDR3 has 14 residues. Germline CDR1 and CDR2: SEHNR and FQNEAQ (reference sequence). The CDR3 DNA is TGTGCCAGCGGGACTCCGCGAGGCACCGGGGAGCTGTTTTTT. It encodes CASGTPRGTGELFF.

The chain recombines TRBV28 with TRBJ2-3; D call uncertain. V lost 3 bases, J lost 3 bases, and 10 bases lay in between. The CDR3 contains 14 residues. Germline CDR1 MDHEN, CDR2 SYDVKM. The CDR3, as DNA: TGTGCCAGCAGTTTCATACGACGGACAGATACGCAGTATTTT. As protein: CASSFIRRTDTQYF.

This clonotype was picked up a small number of times. The chain is built from TRBV6-2 or TRBV6-3 and TRBJ1-5; TRBD1 matches 7 bases. The junction had 4 bases not matched to a gene; V was cut back by 2 bases and J by 3 bases. CDR3 length: 15 residues. CDR1 is MNHEY and CDR2 is SVGEGT in the germline V gene. CDR3 in DNA: TGTGCCAGCAGTTACACAGGGGCCATCAATCAGCCCCAGCATTTT. Protein: CASSYTGAINQPQHF.

The chain is built from TRBV4-1 and TRBJ2-5; D could derive from TRBD1 or TRBD2 (6 bases each). CDR1 MGHRA and CDR2 YSYEKL come from the germline V gene. CDR3 size: 15 residues. Trimming took 0 bases from V and 5 from J, leaving 13 bases between them. CDR3 nucleotide sequence: TGCGCCAGCAGCCAAGAGGGGGGCGCGGCTGAGACCCAGTACTTC. Its translation is CASSQEGGAAETQYF.

This clonotype has a count of ten or more. The chain has TRBV7-2 and TRBJ2-7; TRBD1 agrees at 10 bases. V dropped 1 base and J dropped 1; count of bases not matched to a gene: 7. CDR3 length: 17 residues. Germline V CDR1 and CDR2: SGHTA, FQGNSA. For the CDR3, the DNA is TGTGCCAGCAGCTTAGAGGACAGGGGGGCTTATTCCTACGAGCAGTACTTC. Translation: CASSLEDRGAYSYEQYF.

This clonotype came up many times. This chain joins TRBV6-6 and TRBJ1-4, with D perhaps TRBD1 (6 bases). This CDR3 has 17 residues. Germline V CDR1 and CDR2: MNHNY, SVGAGI (reference sequence). V gave up 4 bases and J gave up 4 bases, with 19 bases separating them. The CDR3 is CASSSRGRGDNNEKLFF. The CDR3 DNA is TGTGCCAGCAGTTCGCGGGGGCGCGGGGACAATAATGAAAAACTGTTTTTT.

The gene calls are TRBV6-1 and TRBJ1-4; 8 bases match TRBD1. Trimming cost V 6 bases and J 4 bases; bases outside gene matches: 4. CDR3 length: 14 residues. Germline V gene sequence: CDR1 MNHNS, CDR2 SASEGT. In DNA, the CDR3 is TGTGCCAGCAGAACGACAGGGGTTAATGAAAAACTGTTTTTT. It encodes CASRTTGVNEKLFF.